The 24 T cell receptor beta chains given below trace back to one sample, sequenced in a study of blood T cell repertoires in COVID-19. The assay was immunoSEQ multiplex PCR, and TCRdb's table has in-frame clones only and misses some. This table has roughly 250,000 clones, 70% to 85% appearing once. The source material was peripheral blood. The receptors were gathered from a woman aged 40-49 years with active or convalescent COVID-19.

V gene TRBV6-6 combines with J gene TRBJ2-3; 8 bases line up with TRBD2. Unmatched junction bases numbered 7, after V lost 5 bases and J lost 3 bases. Germline V lookup: CDR1 MNHNY, CDR2 SVGAGI (reference sequence). This CDR3 has 15 residues. CDR3 bases: TGTGCCAGCAGTGACGCGCGGGGGGTGACAGATACGCAGTATTTT. Its protein product is CASSDARGVTDTQYF.

This sequence joins TRBV5-1 and TRBJ2-3; 14 positions match TRBD2. The CDR3 sequence is 16 residues long. V lost 4 bases to trimming and J lost 7 bases; unmatched junction nucleotides: 8. Germline V gene sequence: CDR1 SGHRS, CDR2 YFSETQ. CDR3 sequence reads: CASSTRGLAGENTQYF. The CDR3 coding sequence is TGCGCCAGCAGCACAAGGGGACTAGCGGGGGAAAATACGCAGTATTTT. Drawing the rest from reference TRBV5-1 and TRBJ2-3, the complete variable domain is KAGVTQTPRYLIKTRGQQVTLSCSPISGHRSVSWYQQTPGQGLQFLFEYFSETQRNKGNFPGRFSGRQFSNSRSEMNVSTLELGDSALYLCASSTRGLAGENTQYFGPGTRLTVL.

The V call is TRBV30, the J call TRBJ2-5; a weak D match, TRBD2 (6 bases). The V and J ends lost 3 bases and 4 bases respectively, with 12 bases between them. CDR1 is GTSNPN and CDR2 is SVGIG in the germline V gene (reference sequence). The CDR3 loop spans 13 amino acids. CDR3 region: CAWRTGGVETQYF. The DNA for the CDR3 is TGTGCCTGGAGGACTGGCGGGGTAGAGACCCAGTACTTC. Using reference TRBV30 and TRBJ2-5 for the parts outside the CDR3, the full variable domain is SQTIHQWPATLVQPVGSPLSLECTVEGTSNPNLYWYRQAAGRGLQLLFYSVGIGQISSEVPQNLSASRPQDRQFILSSKKLLLSDSGFYLCAWRTGGVETQYFGPGTRLLVL.

This sequence joins TRBV2 and TRBJ2-7, with a possible D match to TRBD2 (7 bases). CDR1 is SNHLY and CDR2 is FYNNEI in the germline V gene. Trimming shortened V by 2 bases and J by 4 bases, and 12 bases separated the two germline ends. The CDR3 runs to 14 residues. CDR3 coding DNA: TGTGCCAGCAGTGAACTACAGGGAGGGTACGAGCAGTACTTC. Protein sequence: CASSELQGGYEQYF.

Note on this clone: At one end, the junction sequence differs from germline, possibly due to a read error. This rearrangement joins TRBV6-1 to TRBJ2-1; the match to TRBD2 covers 14 bases. The germline gives CDR1 MNHNS, CDR2 SASEGT. This CDR3 comprises 15 residues. As DNA, the CDR3 is TGTGCCAGCAGCGAAGCAGGACTAGCGGGGGGCGGGCAGTTCTTC. Protein product: CASSEAGLAGGGQFF.

This sequence joins TRBV29-1 and TRBJ2-7; 11 bases are a match to TRBD1. The CDR3 has 14 residues. V dropped 7 bases and J dropped 1; count of bases not matched to a gene: 6. The germline gives CDR1 SQVTM, CDR2 ANQGSEA. The CDR3 sequence is CSGGQGDGSYEQYF. CDR3 coding DNA: TGCAGCGGGGGACAGGGGGACGGGTCCTACGAGCAGTACTTC.

To note about this clone: This sample also contains other DNA sequences that code for the same CDR3. This chain uses TRBV24-1 with TRBJ2-7; 7 positions match TRBD2. This CDR3 region has 13 residues. With 3 bases clipped from V and 4 bases from J, the junction kept 2 bases outside the gene matches. Germline V CDR1 and CDR2: KGHDR, SFDVKD. The CDR3 sequence is CATSDGGGYEQYF. Here the CDR3 DNA reads TGTGCCACCAGTGATGGGGGGGGGTACGAGCAGTACTTC.

The rearrangement uses TRBV4-1 and TRBJ1-5; D is undetermined. V was clipped by 0 bases and J by 0 bases, with 9 bases between them. The CDR3 contains 16 residues. Looked up from germline, CDR1 is MGHRA and CDR2 is YSYEKL. The CDR3 nucleotides read TGCGCCAGCAGCCAAGATCCAGGCAATAGCAATCAGCCCCAGCATTTT. Translated, it gives CASSQDPGNSNQPQHF.

The V call is TRBV6-5, the J call TRBJ2-7; 8 bases fit TRBD1. The CDR3 totals 13 residues. Per the germline V gene, CDR1 is MNHEY and CDR2 is SVGAGI. Germline trimming cut 6 bases from V and 6 bases from J; bases unmatched to any gene: 7. This chain's CDR3 is CASRLGQGGEQYF. CDR3 sequence (DNA): TGTGCCAGCAGATTAGGACAGGGAGGCGAGCAGTACTTC.

This sequence joins TRBV25-1 and TRBJ1-4; TRBD1 matches 10 bases. The germline CDR1 and CDR2 sequences are MGHDK and SYGVNS. V dropped 4 bases and J dropped 8; count of bases not matched to a gene: 10. This CDR3 spans 16 amino acids. Here the CDR3 reads CASSAVPGQGQEKLFF. DNA for the CDR3: TGTGCCAGCAGTGCTGTACCGGGACAGGGGCAAGAAAAACTGTTTTTT.

The rearrangement joins TRBV7-3 to TRBJ1-1; perhaps TRBD1 as D (5 bases). Trimming shortened V by 5 bases and J by 5 bases, and 12 bases separated the two germline ends. The length of the CDR3 is 13 residues. Germline CDR1 reads SGHTA; CDR2 reads FQGTGA. In DNA form, the CDR3 reads TGTGCCAGCAGCCCCGCAGGGAAGACTGAAGCTTTCTTT. Its protein product is CASSPAGKTEAFF. The full variable domain, completed using reference TRBV7-3 and TRBJ1-1, is GAGVSQTPSNKVTEKGKYVELRCDPISGHTALYWYRQSLGQGPEFLIYFQGTGAADDSGLPNDRFFAVRPEGSVSTLKIQRTERGDSAVYLCASSPAGKTEAFFGQGTRLTVV.

The chain combines TRBV27 with TRBJ2-7; 7 nucleotides align to TRBD1. The CDR3 covers 13 residues. V gave up 5 bases and J gave up 5 bases; unmatched junction bases: 6. Germline V CDR1 and CDR2: MNHEY, SMNVEV (reference sequence). CDR3 protein: CASSPGTVNEQYF. The CDR3 DNA is TGTGCCAGCAGTCCCGGGACAGTGAACGAGCAGTACTTC.

The V call is TRBV6-1, the J call TRBJ1-5; no reliable D call. Trimming cost V 2 bases and J 7 bases, with 15 bases left between them. The CDR3 length is 15 residues. Germline loops: CDR1 MNHNS, CDR2 SASEGT. The chain's CDR3 is CASSERPAPEQPQHF. DNA of the CDR3: TGTGCCAGCAGTGAAAGGCCGGCCCCGGAGCAGCCCCAGCATTTT.

J is TRBJ1-2 and V is TRBV27; perhaps TRBD1 as D (6 bases). Germline V gene data show CDR1 as MNHEY and CDR2 as SMNVEV (reference sequence). The V end was cut by 7 bases, the J end by 8 bases, with 14 bases between. This CDR3 is 12 amino acids long. In DNA, the CDR3 is TGTGCCAGCAAAAGGATAGGACAGGGCTACACCTTC. Translation gives CASKRIGQGYTF.

The chain joins TRBV5-1 to TRBJ2-7, with TRBD2 identical over 9 bases. Germline V gives CDR1 SGHRS, CDR2 YFSETQ. V lost 4 bases, J lost 5 bases, and 4 bases stayed unmatched. This CDR3 comprises 13 residues. The CDR3 loop is CASSPGTSNEQYF. CDR3 DNA: TGCGCCAGCAGCCCGGGGACTAGCAACGAGCAGTACTTC.

CDR3 sequence (DNA): TGTGCCAGCCAGAATGCCGGGGAGCTGTTTTTT. Its protein is CASQNAGELFF. J is TRBJ2-2 and V is TRBV12-3 or TRBV12-4; D gene ambiguous. Trimming took off 8 bases at V and 6 bases at J, with 7 bases between the two ends. CDR3 size: 11 residues.

The chain recombines TRBV21-1 with TRBJ2-5; TRBD2 is the table's D call, not checked against the DNA. TRBV21-1 is designated a pseudogene. This CDR3 is built from 18 residues. Here the CDR3 DNA reads TGTGCCAGCAGCAAAGAGTTCACCGTAGCGGGGGGTCAAGAGACCCAGTACTTC. Protein sequence: CASSKEFTVAGGQETQYF.

This chain joins TRBV19 and TRBJ2-5; 10 nucleotides line up with TRBD1. This CDR3 contains 15 residues. V was pared by 5 bases and J by 5 bases, with 8 bases of the junction left unmatched. Germline CDR1 and CDR2: LNHDA and SQIVND (reference sequence). The chain's CDR3 is CASSLSTGGVETQYF. The CDR3 DNA is TGTGCCAGTAGTCTATCGACAGGGGGCGTTGAGACCCAGTACTTC.

This sequence joins TRBV14 and TRBJ1-6; D possibly corresponds to TRBD1 (6 bases). CDR3 length equals 13 residues. Germline V lookup: CDR1 SGHDN, CDR2 FVKESK. V was cut by 8 bases and J by 5 bases, with 10 bases left in between. The CDR3 reads CASRQVDNSPLHF. The DNA for the CDR3 is TGTGCCAGCCGACAGGTTGATAATTCACCCCTCCACTTT.

V gene TRBV7-8 combines with J gene TRBJ2-2; TRBD2 matches at 9 bases. The CDR3 covers 13 residues. From germline, CDR1 is SGHVS and CDR2 FQNEAQ. The CDR3 loop reads CAAGGPYSGELFF. In DNA form, the CDR3 reads TGTGCGGCGGGGGGGCCTTATAGCGGGGAGCTGTTTTTT.

CDR3 amino acids: CASFPLGAVTQYF. Written as DNA, the CDR3 is TGTGCCAGCTTTCCATTGGGAGCAGTTACGCAGTATTTT. The chain couples TRBV28 to TRBJ2-3, with D perhaps TRBD2 (5 bases). Per the germline V gene, CDR1 is MDHEN and CDR2 is SYDVKM. Trimming pared 8 bases from V and 8 bases from J, leaving 17 bases between. CDR3 length: 13 amino acids.

This clone was observed a single time. This sequence joins TRBV18 and TRBJ2-3; weak D call: TRBD2 (6 bases). V was pared by 3 bases and J by 0 bases, with 10 bases between. This CDR3 is 15 amino acids long. Per germline, CDR1 KGHSH and CDR2 LQKENI. This CDR3 reads CASSPGLTSTDTQYF. Here the CDR3 DNA reads TGTGCCAGCTCACCCGGACTAACTAGCACAGATACGCAGTATTTT.

CDR3 sequence reads: CASSVGRGKAGELFF. In DNA form, the CDR3 reads TGTGCCAGCAGCGTAGGTAGGGGGAAAGCCGGGGAGCTGTTTTTT. This rearrangement joins TRBV9 to TRBJ2-2, with a weak D call TRBD1 (6 bases). Trimming removed 0 bases from V and 6 bases from J, with 12 bases in between. Germline V gives CDR1 SGDLS, CDR2 YYNGEE. The CDR3 covers 15 residues.

This chain links TRBV2 with TRBJ1-6, with D unclear. Germline V gene sequence: CDR1 SNHLY, CDR2 FYNNEI. The CDR3 loop spans 15 amino acids. The V gene lost 5 bases and the J gene lost 6 bases, with 14 bases spanning the gap. The CDR3 DNA reads TGTGCCAGCAGTCAAAGTTGGCGGGGTAATTCACCCCTCCACTTT. Protein product: CASSQSWRGNSPLHF.